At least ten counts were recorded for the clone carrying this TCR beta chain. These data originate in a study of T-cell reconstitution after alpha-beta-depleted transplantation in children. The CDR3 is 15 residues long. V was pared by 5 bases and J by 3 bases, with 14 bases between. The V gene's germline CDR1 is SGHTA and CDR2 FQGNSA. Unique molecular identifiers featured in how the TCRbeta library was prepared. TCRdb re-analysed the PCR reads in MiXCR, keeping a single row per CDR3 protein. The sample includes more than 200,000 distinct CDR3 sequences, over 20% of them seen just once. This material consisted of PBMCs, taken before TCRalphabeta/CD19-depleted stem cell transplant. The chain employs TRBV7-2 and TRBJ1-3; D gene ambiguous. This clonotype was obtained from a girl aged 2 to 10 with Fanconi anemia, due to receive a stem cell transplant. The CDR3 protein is CASSPSGGGGNTIYF. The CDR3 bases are TGTGCCAGCAGCCCGTCCGGAGGAGGTGGAAACACCATATATTTT.